This T cell receptor beta chain was observed in a study of human T cells and chemical hapten exposure. This clonotype was detected many times. V lost 0 bases and J lost 2, with 11 bases in between. There are 15 residues in the CDR3. CDR1 is MGHRA, CDR2 YSYEKL, per germline. The time point: patch test 1, 2 weeks after DPC sensitization. Sample treatment: therapeutic diphenylcyclopropenone sensitization with weekly scalp DPC. Via MiXCR, TCRdb re-called the RACE reads, giving one row per CDR3 protein. The repertoire consists of 45,000 to 60,000 distinct CDR3 sequences, with roughly a tenth occurring once and the leading ten covering less than 15%.

This chain connects TRBV4-1 to TRBJ2-7; D is undetermined. This sequence originates from a woman in her thirties or forties with alopecia areata. Some clones in this sample may be carry-over from other donors' samples. Sequenced here: whole blood, sampled in connection with sensitization to the hapten diphenylcyclopropenone (DPC). The chain's CDR3 is CASSQDLVYTYEQYF. The CDR3 DNA follows: TGCGCCAGCAGCCAAGATCTGGTGTACACCTACGAGCAGTACTTC.